This T cell receptor beta chain was sequenced in a study of blood T cell repertoires in COVID-19. Across the whole study: Donors in the United States, Italy and Spain gave samples during acute or convalescent COVID-19. PBMCs, B-cell-depleted T cells, or T cells provided the cDNA or gDNA that made up the material.

Seattle's enrolled individuals joined amid active infection and were then monitored longitudinally. Per the original data handling: Amplification with reference gene primers provided the estimates of nucleated cell counts. The protocol was immunoSEQ multiplex PCR, while the TCRdb copy is restricted to in-frame clones and leaves out a portion. The V and J calls and clone size were taken over from that table, and D and trimming were inferred from the DNA. The table shows over 250,000 clones, with around 88% occurring only once. This clone was counted once. Sample: peripheral blood. The receptor comes from a woman in her seventies with COVID-19, enrolled during active disease.

CDR3: CASSTTTGSIVYGYTF. The CDR3 region has the DNA TGTGCCAGCAGCACTACGACAGGGTCGATTGTCTATGGCTACACCTTC. The V call is TRBV7-2, the J call TRBJ1-2, with 7 nucleotides matching TRBD1. This CDR3 is built from 16 residues. With 5 bases clipped from V and 4 bases from J, the junction kept 13 bases outside the gene matches. From germline, CDR1 is SGHTA and CDR2 FQGNSA.